This entry lists 3 T cell receptor beta chains sequenced from one sample in a study of T cells in Graves' hyperthyroidism and ophthalmopathy (dated by TCRdb to between 2017 and 2020). The receptor library was made with multiplex PCR. Sequencer: Illumina HiSeq 2000. The TCR beta CDR3 regions were amplified from the RNA transcripts. The TCR CDR3 was subjected to a first round of RT-PCR using the HTBI primer set and the Qiagen OneStep RT-PCR kit. TCRdb redid the processing of the public reads, applying fastp at Q25 and MiXCR, and retained in-frame beta chains. Identical CDR3 protein sequences are pooled into one entry, listed with their most common genes and DNA. This sample is represented by hundreds of thousands of distinct CDR3 sequences; around 46% of them were singletons. The top ten clonotypes cover 6.5% to 9% of the sample. The sample comprised peripheral blood or thyroid tissue (not recorded which). All receptors derive from a woman younger than 30 with Graves' hyperthyroidism. Donor details come from another sample of the same person, matched by shared clones.

The gene calls are TRBV12-3 or TRBV12-4 and TRBJ1-2; D gene ambiguous. Deletions cut 7 bases from V and 4 bases from J, with 13 bases between. The CDR3 runs 13 residues. CDR3 nucleotides: TGTGCCAGCACTGATGGGCAAGCCTATGGCTACACCTTC. Amino acid sequence: CASTDGQAYGYTF.

The chain has TRBV7-9 and TRBJ1-2; D gene ambiguous. V was pared by 1 base and J by 5 bases, with 14 bases between. Germline V CDR1 and CDR2: SEHNR, FQNEAQ (reference sequence). The CDR3 covers 15 residues. CDR3 DNA: TGTGCCAGCAGCTTAGTTCGAGGCGGTCCTTATGGCTACACCTTC. As protein: CASSLVRGGPYGYTF.

The chain employs TRBV10-3 and TRBJ1-5; D is uncertain. The CDR3 length is 13 residues. Per germline, CDR1 ENHRY and CDR2 SYGVKD. Trimming stripped 5 bases from V and 2 bases from J, with 7 bases between. CDR3 region: CAISPRGNQPQHF. The CDR3 DNA reads as TGTGCCATCAGTCCGAGGGGCAATCAGCCCCAGCATTTT.